This T cell receptor beta chain was identified during a study of blood T cell repertoires in COVID-19. On the study more broadly: The origin of the acute and convalescent COVID-19 samples was the United States, Italy and Spain. T cells, B-cell-depleted T cells, or PBMCs supplied cDNA or gDNA.

Looked up from germline, CDR1 is MNHEY and CDR2 is SVGEGT. This CDR3 region has 14 residues. V shed 5 bases and J shed 7 bases, with 16 bases lying between them. Libraries were prepared by immunoSEQ multiplex PCR; TCRdb keeps only in-frame clonotypes and omits some of them. The data contain roughly 180,000 clones, approximately 91% of them singletons. The chain uses TRBV6-2 or TRBV6-3 and TRBJ2-3, with D perhaps matching TRBD2 (6 bases). The material sequenced was peripheral blood. This TCR derives from a man in his 70s with active or convalescent COVID-19. CDR3 protein: CASSPPPGLNTQYF. In nucleotides, the CDR3 is TGTGCCAGCAGTCCCCCGCCGGGACTTAATACGCAGTATTTT.